The next 11 T cell receptor beta chains were all read from a single sample in a study of blood T cell repertoires in COVID-19. Sequenced by immunoSEQ multiplex PCR; TCRdb stores in-frame clones only, minus some. This sample has around 500,000 clones, with about 88% found just once. Sequencing used PBMCs or T cells enriched from blood (not recorded which). The receptors here all came from a woman aged 60-75 years who had recovered from COVID-19.

The chain uses TRBV9 and TRBJ1-5; D unclear. This CDR3 has 12 residues. V was trimmed by 0 bases and J by 5 bases, leaving 3 bases between them. Per germline, CDR1 SGDLS and CDR2 YYNGEE. The CDR3 bases are TGTGCCAGCAGCGTAGGCGATCAGCCCCAGCATTTT. Protein: CASSVGDQPQHF.

V is TRBV11-2 and J is TRBJ2-7; 7 nucleotides line up with TRBD1. V lost 5 bases, J lost 3 bases, and 10 bases stayed unmatched. This CDR3 has 15 amino acids. Germline loops: CDR1 SGHAT, CDR2 FQNNGV. As DNA, the CDR3 is TGTGCCAGCAGCCCAACTCCGGACAGGAACTACGAGCAGTACGTC. It codes for CASSPTPDRNYEQYV.

The chain joins TRBV27 to TRBJ1-4; perhaps TRBD1 as D (5 bases). Germline values: CDR1 MNHEY, CDR2 SMNVEV (reference sequence). There are 15 residues in the CDR3. The V end lost 2 bases, the J end lost 3 bases, and 10 bases lay between the germline ends. CDR3 sequence (DNA): TGTGCCAGCAGTTTAAGGGGCGCGGCTAATGAAAAACTGTTTTTT. As protein: CASSLRGAANEKLFF.

The chain combines TRBV9 with TRBJ2-2; 8 bases agree with TRBD1. V dropped 3 bases and J dropped 7; count of bases not matched to a gene: 11. The CDR3 sequence is 16 residues long. CDR1 and CDR2 (germline): SGDLS, YYNGEE. In DNA form, the CDR3 reads TGTGCCAGCAGCGCCCAAACAGGGGGTATTATCGGGGAGCTGTTTTTT. Translated: CASSAQTGGIIGELFF.

The gene calls are TRBV5-4 and TRBJ1-6, with 9 bases lining up with TRBD1. The J segment lost 11 bases and the V segment lost 0 bases, leaving 3 bases of the junction unmatched. Germline V lookup: CDR1 SGHNT, CDR2 YYREEE (reference sequence). CDR3 length equals 14 residues. Here the CDR3 DNA reads TGTGCCAGCAGCTTGGGACAGGGGGAGACACCCCTCCACTTT. Translation: CASSLGQGETPLHF. The full variable domain, with the rest looked up from reference TRBV5-4 and TRBJ1-6, is ETGVTQSPTHLIKTRGQQVTLRCSSQSGHNTVSWYQQALGQGPQFIFQYYREEENGRGNFPPRFSGLQFPNYSSELNVNALELDDSALYLCASSLGQGETPLHFGNGTRLTVT.

V usage is TRBV10-3 and J usage is TRBJ1-2, with 10 bases fitting TRBD1. The CDR3 is 15 amino acids. V lost 6 bases to trimming and J lost 3 bases; unmatched junction nucleotides: 7. The V gene's germline CDR1 is ENHRY and CDR2 SYGVKD. The CDR3 reads CAISPGQGYDYGYTF. CDR3 sequence (DNA): TGTGCCATCAGCCCGGGACAGGGGTACGACTATGGCTACACCTTC.

For the CDR3, the DNA is TGTGCCAGCAGCCAAGATCCCCGGACTAGCGGGGGGGCCTACAATGAGCAGTTCTTC. Translated, it gives CASSQDPRTSGGAYNEQFF. The genes are TRBV3-1 (or the pseudogene TRBV3-2) and TRBJ2-1; 15 bases fit TRBD2. Germline trimming cut 0 bases from V and 2 bases from J; bases unmatched to any gene: 5. CDR1 LGHDT and CDR2 YNNKEL come from the germline V gene (reference sequence). This CDR3 comprises 19 residues.

This chain uses TRBV7-2 with TRBJ2-5, with 11 bases fitting TRBD2. CDR3 length equals 16 residues. Germline V gene lookup returns CDR1 SGHTA and CDR2 FQGNSA. Losses at the gene ends were 3 bases for V and 5 bases for J; bases not matched to a gene: 8. This chain's CDR3 is CASSLKASGGWETQYF. As DNA, the CDR3 is TGTGCCAGCAGCTTGAAGGCTAGCGGGGGGTGGGAGACCCAGTACTTC.

Only one count was recorded for this clone. The chain recombines TRBV11-3 with TRBJ2-7, with D perhaps matching TRBD2 (6 bases). V lost 5 bases, J lost 0 bases, and 14 bases lay in between. The length of the CDR3 is 15 residues. The germline CDR1 and CDR2 sequences are SGHNT and YENEEA. CDR3 bases: TGTGCCAGCAGCCCCACCGGGGGTAGCTCCTACGAGCAGTACTTC. Residues: CASSPTGGSSYEQYF.

V and J are TRBV5-1 and TRBJ1-4; possibly TRBD1 for D (5 bases). The V end was cut by 5 bases, the J end by 5 bases, with 13 bases between. This CDR3 region has 14 residues. Germline values: CDR1 SGHRS, CDR2 YFSETQ. The CDR3 reads CASSIGPGNEKLFF. CDR3 DNA: TGCGCCAGCAGTATCGGCCCAGGGAATGAAAAACTGTTTTTT.

The chain links TRBV3-1 (or the pseudogene TRBV3-2) to TRBJ2-2, with D possibly matching TRBD2 (6 bases). The V end lost 3 bases, the J end lost 7 bases, and 18 bases lay between the germline ends. The CDR3 is made up of 16 amino acids. CDR1 is LGHDT and CDR2 is YNNKEL in the germline V gene (reference sequence). The CDR3 here is CASSHHGGPSGGELFF. For the CDR3, the DNA is TGTGCCAGCAGCCATCACGGGGGACCCTCCGGCGGGGAGCTGTTTTTT.